Each of the 27 T cell receptor beta chains below was sequenced from the same sample in a study of T-cell reconstitution after alpha-beta-depleted transplantation in children. Library preparation (for TCRbeta) was performed with unique molecular identifiers. In TCRdb, the PCR reads were re-called with MiXCR into one record per CDR3 protein. Among 530,000 or so distinct CDR3 sequences, around 27% were seen once, and the ten largest hold approximately 33%. The sample was PBMCs, taken before TCRalphabeta/CD19-depleted stem cell transplant. These receptor sequences come from a boy under two years old with Wiskott-Aldrich syndrome, due to receive a stem cell transplant.

The V gene is TRBV3-1, the J gene TRBJ2-1; D is possibly TRBD1 (6 bases). The length of the CDR3 is 16 residues. The germline CDR1 and CDR2 sequences are LGHDT and YNNKEL (reference sequence). V was pared by 0 bases and J by 8 bases, with 17 bases between. CDR3 amino acids: CASSQEGAPLSDEQFF. The CDR3 coding sequence is TGTGCCAGCAGCCAAGAGGGGGCCCCACTCTCGGATGAGCAGTTCTTC.

CDR3 sequence: CSASLTRTSRRETQYF. CDR3 in DNA: TGCAGTGCTAGCCTCACTAGGACTAGCCGTCGGGAGACCCAGTACTTC. The gene calls are TRBV20-1 and TRBJ2-5, with 8 nucleotides matching TRBD2. Per germline, CDR1 DFQATT and CDR2 SNEGSKA (reference sequence). V lost 3 bases, J lost 5 bases, and 14 bases stayed unmatched. The CDR3 runs to 16 residues.

CDR3 sequence (DNA): TGTGCCAGCAGCTTGGCAGGTCGAGCGGGAGAACCCACAGATACGCAGTATTTT. Encoded protein: CASSLAGRAGEPTDTQYF. This chain joins TRBV5-6 and TRBJ2-3, with 8 nucleotides matching TRBD2. Germline CDR1 is SGHDT and CDR2 is YYEEEE. The CDR3 loop spans 18 amino acids. The V and J ends lost 0 bases and 2 bases, in that order; junction bases with no gene match: 11. The full variable domain, in which reference TRBV5-6 and TRBJ2-3 provide the parts outside the CDR3, is DAGVTQSPTHLIKTRGQQVTLRCSPKSGHDTVSWYQQALGQGPQFIFQYYEEEERQRGNFPDRFSGHQFPNYSSELNVNALLLGDSALYLCASSLAGRAGEPTDTQYFGPGTRLTVL.

V is TRBV9 and J is TRBJ2-1; D might be TRBD1 (6 bases). Trimming pared 2 bases from V and 6 bases from J, leaving 15 bases between. The CDR3 has 15 amino acids. Germline-derived CDR1 and CDR2 are SGDLS and YYNGEE. CDR3 region: CASSVVRGGSNEQFF. CDR3 DNA: TGTGCCAGCAGCGTTGTTAGAGGGGGTAGCAATGAGCAGTTCTTC.

The chain links TRBV9 to TRBJ2-2; D call uncertain. This CDR3 region has 14 residues. Germline CDR1 is SGDLS and CDR2 is YYNGEE. V lost 7 bases to trimming and J lost 5 bases, with 15 bases between them. In DNA form, the CDR3 reads TGTGCCAGCCGTAAGCAGCTTACTACCGGGGAGCTGTTTTTT. It codes for CASRKQLTTGELFF.

V and J are TRBV5-6 and TRBJ2-3; TRBD2 aligns across 9 bases. Germline V lookup: CDR1 SGHDT, CDR2 YYEEEE. The CDR3 covers 16 residues. The V and J ends lost 4 bases and 2 bases, in that order; junction bases with no gene match: 8. The CDR3 nucleotides read TGTGCCAGCAGCGAAATAGTAGCGGGAGTCACAGATACGCAGTATTTT. It yields the protein CASSEIVAGVTDTQYF.

A few counts support this clonotype. The chain has TRBV7-9 and TRBJ2-7; TRBD2 is a possible D gene (6 bases). The CDR3 length is 16 residues. The germline V gene encodes CDR1 SEHNR and CDR2 FQNEAQ (reference sequence). V was pared by 0 bases and J by 2 bases, with 14 bases between. The chain's CDR3 is CASSLALSSDTYEQYF. In DNA, the CDR3 is TGTGCCAGCAGCTTAGCGTTGTCTAGCGACACCTACGAGCAGTACTTC.

This chain uses TRBV5-1 with TRBJ2-1; 12 bases agree with TRBD1. CDR1 and CDR2 (germline): SGHRS, YFSETQ. With V trimmed by 0 bases and J by 7 bases, 5 bases remained unmatched. The CDR3 is made up of 16 amino acids. The CDR3 loop reads CASSLGGTGGLNEQFF. For the CDR3, the DNA is TGCGCCAGCAGCTTGGGAGGGACAGGGGGCCTGAATGAGCAGTTCTTC.

Turning to this clonotype: No DNA is shown, since the ends of the CDR3 on it are uncertain; the CDR3 is the one TCRdb lists. The chain has TRBV28 and TRBJ2-1; the listed D gene, TRBD1, was not tested against the DNA. Germline V gives CDR1 MDHEN, CDR2 SYDVKM. The CDR3 is 14 residues long, counting both termini. The CDR3 loop reads CASSLGTGEGEQFF.

This clonotype was observed a few times. One end of the junction is discordant with germline, which a read error may explain. The rearrangement joins TRBV10-3 to TRBJ2-1; TRBD2 agrees at 7 bases. CDR1 and CDR2 from the germline V gene are ENHRY and SYGVKD. CDR3 length: 12 amino acids. The DNA of the CDR3 is TGTGCCATCAGTGACGGCGGGAGTCCCCCAATCTTC. Its translation is CAISDGGSPPIF.

V and J are TRBV12-3 or TRBV12-4 and TRBJ2-3; 10 bases fit TRBD2. V shed 5 bases, J shed 4 bases, and the junction held 6 bases outside the gene matches. This CDR3 spans 15 amino acids. The CDR3 coding sequence is TGTGCCAGCAGTCTTCAAGCGGGAGGGCCAGATACGCAGTATTTT. Its protein is CASSLQAGGPDTQYF.

This clonotype showed up just a few times. The gene calls are TRBV12-3 or TRBV12-4 and TRBJ1-6; D perhaps matches TRBD1 (5 bases). This CDR3 comprises 13 residues. The V end lost 4 bases, the J end lost 7 bases, and 8 bases lay between the germline ends. CDR3 residues: CASSYRLNSPLHF. In nucleotides, the CDR3 is TGTGCCAGCAGTTACAGGTTAAATTCACCCCTCCACTTT.

This clonotype was detected a few times. The J gene is TRBJ1-5, the V gene TRBV12-3 or TRBV12-4, with a possible D match to TRBD1 (5 bases). The CDR3 runs to 12 residues. V lost 6 bases and J lost 6, with 9 bases in between. The CDR3: CASRAGVQPQHF. The CDR3 coding sequence is TGTGCCAGCAGGGCGGGGGTTCAGCCCCAGCATTTT.

This clonotype was counted between two and nine times. The genes are TRBV28 and TRBJ2-1; 10 bases fit TRBD1. Germline CDR1 MDHEN, CDR2 SYDVKM. V shed 1 base, J shed 6 bases, and the junction held 3 bases outside the gene matches. The CDR3 has 15 residues. The CDR3 nucleotides are TGTGCCAGCAGTTTATACGGGACAGGGGTCAATGAGCAGTTCTTC. It translates to CASSLYGTGVNEQFF.

The chain recombines TRBV15 with TRBJ2-2; 10 positions agree with TRBD1. The junction had 10 bases not matched to a gene; V was cut back by 3 bases and J by 6 bases. CDR3 length: 17 residues. Germline loops: CDR1 LNHNV, CDR2 YYDKDF (reference sequence). The CDR3 DNA reads as TGTGCCACCAGCAGGCTCCCGGACAGGGGGAGGGCCGGGGAGCTGTTTTTT. Protein sequence: CATSRLPDRGRAGELFF.

The chain is built from TRBV12-3 or TRBV12-4 and TRBJ1-5; tentatively, D is TRBD1 (5 bases). Trimming cost V 3 bases and J 0 bases, with 15 bases left between them. The CDR3 extends over 17 amino acids. The CDR3 nucleotides are TGTGCCAGCAGTTTGACGGCAGGGATTTATAGCAATCAGCCCCAGCATTTT. Its protein is CASSLTAGIYSNQPQHF.

This clonotype was seen only a few times. J is TRBJ1-6 and V is TRBV11-2; D remains ambiguous. The germline V gene has CDR1 SGHAT and CDR2 FQNNGV. The CDR3 consists of 13 residues. Trimming took off 2 bases at V and 7 bases at J, with 6 bases between the two ends. CDR3 sequence reads: CASSLYRNSPLHF. CDR3 nucleotides: TGTGCCAGCAGCTTATATAGAAATTCACCCCTCCACTTT.

This clonotype was detected a few times. The chain links TRBV29-1 to TRBJ2-5, with D tentatively TRBD1 (6 bases). V lost 7 bases and J lost 2, with 14 bases in between. The CDR3 is made up of 13 amino acids. Germline assignment: CDR1 SQVTM and CDR2 ANQGSEA. CDR3 residues: CSELTTGQETQYF. In DNA form, the CDR3 reads TGCAGCGAACTCACGACAGGTCAAGAGACCCAGTACTTC.

This clonotype was seen more than once but under ten times. The V and J genes are TRBV9 and TRBJ2-1, with D possibly TRBD1 on 6 matching bases. The CDR3 has 14 residues. V was trimmed by 4 bases and J by 5 bases, leaving 13 bases between them. Per the germline V gene, CDR1 is SGDLS and CDR2 is YYNGEE. The CDR3 coding sequence is TGTGCCAGCAGCTTCGGGACATCTGACAATGAGCAGTTCTTC. It codes for CASSFGTSDNEQFF.

This chain joins TRBV29-1 and TRBJ2-3; D is tentatively TRBD1 or TRBD2 (5 bases each). The CDR3 extends over 14 amino acids. Germline CDR1 reads SQVTM; CDR2 reads ANQGSEA. The V gene lost 6 bases and the J gene lost 4 bases, with 17 bases spanning the gap. CDR3: CSVHRDPAPDTQYF. As DNA, the CDR3 is TGCAGCGTCCACCGGGACCCAGCCCCAGATACGCAGTATTTT.

V and J are TRBV12-3 or TRBV12-4 and TRBJ2-5; 13 bases fit TRBD2. CDR3 length: 16 amino acids. The V gene end was trimmed by 5 bases and the J gene end by 2 bases; junction bases not matched to a gene: 5. The CDR3, as DNA: TGTGCCAGCAGTGCCCGACTAGCGGGAGGACAAGAGACCCAGTACTTC. It yields the protein CASSARLAGGQETQYF.

V is TRBV29-1 and J is TRBJ2-5; 12 nucleotides align to TRBD2. Losses at the gene ends were 4 bases for V and 5 bases for J; bases not matched to a gene: 5. This CDR3 is 14 amino acids long. Germline CDR1 and CDR2: SQVTM and ANQGSEA. This CDR3 reads CSVGRLAGGETQYF. In nucleotides, the CDR3 is TGCAGCGTTGGACGCCTAGCGGGAGGGGAGACCCAGTACTTC.

This clonotype was picked up a small number of times. This chain connects TRBV29-1 to TRBJ2-1; 7 bases line up with TRBD1. Germline V CDR1 and CDR2: SQVTM, ANQGSEA. The J segment lost 1 base and the V segment lost 7 bases, leaving 7 bases of the junction unmatched. This CDR3 is 14 amino acids long. This chain's CDR3 is CSALDRVSYNEQFF. In nucleotides, the CDR3 is TGCAGCGCCCTCGACAGGGTTTCCTACAATGAGCAGTTCTTC.

The DNA of the CDR3 is TGCGCCAGCAGCTTGGATCGGCGGACGAACACCGGGGAGCTGTTTTTT. The encoded protein is CASSLDRRTNTGELFF. The chain joins TRBV5-1 to TRBJ2-2, with D unresolved. Germline V gives CDR1 SGHRS, CDR2 YFSETQ. V was cut by 0 bases and J by 0 bases, with 9 bases left in between. There are 16 residues in the CDR3.

This clonotype was seen more than once but under ten times. The chain combines TRBV7-3 with TRBJ2-2; D unclear. The CDR3 loop spans 14 amino acids. Germline lookup yields CDR1 SGHTA and CDR2 FQGTGA. V dropped 5 bases and J dropped 0 bases, with 7 bases sitting between them. CDR3 nucleotide sequence: TGTGCCAGCAGCCGCCTAGCGAACACCGGGGAGCTGTTTTTT. Translation: CASSRLANTGELFF.

V and J are TRBV20-1 and TRBJ2-7; D unresolved. Trimming stripped 6 bases from V and 0 bases from J, with 18 bases between. CDR1 and CDR2 (germline): DFQATT, SNEGSKA (reference sequence). CDR3 length: 15 amino acids. Here the CDR3 DNA reads TGCAGTGCCAATGCGCTGGGCGGCTACTCCTACGAGCAGTACTTC. Its translation: CSANALGGYSYEQYF.

This clonotype has more than one count but fewer than ten. This chain connects TRBV7-8 to TRBJ2-3; TRBD2 agrees at 13 bases. V shed 4 bases, J shed 3 bases, and the junction held 10 bases outside the gene matches. The germline CDR1 and CDR2 sequences are SGHVS and FQNEAQ. This CDR3 contains 18 residues. This chain's CDR3 is CASSSPGLAGKGTDTQYF. The CDR3 bases are TGTGCCAGCAGCTCGCCGGGACTAGCGGGAAAAGGGACAGATACGCAGTATTTT.